The TCR beta chain under discussion was sequenced for a study of identical twins. Study-level points and caveats: Twin-shared out-of-frame alpha sequences showed excess low generation probability.

TCRdb reanalysed the 5' RACE reads using MiXCR and keeps one entry per CDR3 protein. The table shows a few hundred thousand distinct CDR3 sequences, with roughly 13% occurring only once. From germline, CDR1 is SGHDT and CDR2 YYEEEE. The CDR3 covers 15 residues. The V and J ends lost 0 bases and 2 bases respectively, with 11 bases between them. This clonotype was seen a handful of times. Its antigen is not identified. A further study also used this sample, focusing on yellow fever vaccine responses in identical twins.

This chain joins TRBV5-6 and TRBJ1-2, with D tentatively TRBD1 (5 bases). This TCR came from a young woman in good health. Input material: memory (CD45RO+) T cells sorted from blood. CDR3 sequence (DNA): TGTGCCAGCAGCTTGGGTCGGGGGATCAACTATGGCTACACCTTC. Its protein product is CASSLGRGINYGYTF. The full variable domain, its missing parts supplied by reference TRBV5-6 and TRBJ1-2, is DAGVTQSPTHLIKTRGQQVTLRCSPKSGHDTVSWYQQALGQGPQFIFQYYEEEERQRGNFPDRFSGHQFPNYSSELNVNALLLGDSALYLCASSLGRGINYGYTFGSGTRLTVV.